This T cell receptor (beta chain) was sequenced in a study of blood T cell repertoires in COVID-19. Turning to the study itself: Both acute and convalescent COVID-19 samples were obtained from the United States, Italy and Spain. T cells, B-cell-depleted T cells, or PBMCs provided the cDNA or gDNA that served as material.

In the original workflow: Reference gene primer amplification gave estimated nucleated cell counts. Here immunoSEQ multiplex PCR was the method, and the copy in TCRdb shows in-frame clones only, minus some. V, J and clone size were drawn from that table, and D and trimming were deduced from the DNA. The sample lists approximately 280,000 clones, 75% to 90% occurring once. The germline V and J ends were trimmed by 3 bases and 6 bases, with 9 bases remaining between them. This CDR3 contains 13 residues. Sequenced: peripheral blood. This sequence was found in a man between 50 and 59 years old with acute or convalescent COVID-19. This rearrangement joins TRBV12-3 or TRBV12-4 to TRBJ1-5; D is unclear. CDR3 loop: CASSFQRSQPQHF. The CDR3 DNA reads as TGTGCCAGCAGTTTTCAGAGGAGTCAGCCCCAGCATTTT.